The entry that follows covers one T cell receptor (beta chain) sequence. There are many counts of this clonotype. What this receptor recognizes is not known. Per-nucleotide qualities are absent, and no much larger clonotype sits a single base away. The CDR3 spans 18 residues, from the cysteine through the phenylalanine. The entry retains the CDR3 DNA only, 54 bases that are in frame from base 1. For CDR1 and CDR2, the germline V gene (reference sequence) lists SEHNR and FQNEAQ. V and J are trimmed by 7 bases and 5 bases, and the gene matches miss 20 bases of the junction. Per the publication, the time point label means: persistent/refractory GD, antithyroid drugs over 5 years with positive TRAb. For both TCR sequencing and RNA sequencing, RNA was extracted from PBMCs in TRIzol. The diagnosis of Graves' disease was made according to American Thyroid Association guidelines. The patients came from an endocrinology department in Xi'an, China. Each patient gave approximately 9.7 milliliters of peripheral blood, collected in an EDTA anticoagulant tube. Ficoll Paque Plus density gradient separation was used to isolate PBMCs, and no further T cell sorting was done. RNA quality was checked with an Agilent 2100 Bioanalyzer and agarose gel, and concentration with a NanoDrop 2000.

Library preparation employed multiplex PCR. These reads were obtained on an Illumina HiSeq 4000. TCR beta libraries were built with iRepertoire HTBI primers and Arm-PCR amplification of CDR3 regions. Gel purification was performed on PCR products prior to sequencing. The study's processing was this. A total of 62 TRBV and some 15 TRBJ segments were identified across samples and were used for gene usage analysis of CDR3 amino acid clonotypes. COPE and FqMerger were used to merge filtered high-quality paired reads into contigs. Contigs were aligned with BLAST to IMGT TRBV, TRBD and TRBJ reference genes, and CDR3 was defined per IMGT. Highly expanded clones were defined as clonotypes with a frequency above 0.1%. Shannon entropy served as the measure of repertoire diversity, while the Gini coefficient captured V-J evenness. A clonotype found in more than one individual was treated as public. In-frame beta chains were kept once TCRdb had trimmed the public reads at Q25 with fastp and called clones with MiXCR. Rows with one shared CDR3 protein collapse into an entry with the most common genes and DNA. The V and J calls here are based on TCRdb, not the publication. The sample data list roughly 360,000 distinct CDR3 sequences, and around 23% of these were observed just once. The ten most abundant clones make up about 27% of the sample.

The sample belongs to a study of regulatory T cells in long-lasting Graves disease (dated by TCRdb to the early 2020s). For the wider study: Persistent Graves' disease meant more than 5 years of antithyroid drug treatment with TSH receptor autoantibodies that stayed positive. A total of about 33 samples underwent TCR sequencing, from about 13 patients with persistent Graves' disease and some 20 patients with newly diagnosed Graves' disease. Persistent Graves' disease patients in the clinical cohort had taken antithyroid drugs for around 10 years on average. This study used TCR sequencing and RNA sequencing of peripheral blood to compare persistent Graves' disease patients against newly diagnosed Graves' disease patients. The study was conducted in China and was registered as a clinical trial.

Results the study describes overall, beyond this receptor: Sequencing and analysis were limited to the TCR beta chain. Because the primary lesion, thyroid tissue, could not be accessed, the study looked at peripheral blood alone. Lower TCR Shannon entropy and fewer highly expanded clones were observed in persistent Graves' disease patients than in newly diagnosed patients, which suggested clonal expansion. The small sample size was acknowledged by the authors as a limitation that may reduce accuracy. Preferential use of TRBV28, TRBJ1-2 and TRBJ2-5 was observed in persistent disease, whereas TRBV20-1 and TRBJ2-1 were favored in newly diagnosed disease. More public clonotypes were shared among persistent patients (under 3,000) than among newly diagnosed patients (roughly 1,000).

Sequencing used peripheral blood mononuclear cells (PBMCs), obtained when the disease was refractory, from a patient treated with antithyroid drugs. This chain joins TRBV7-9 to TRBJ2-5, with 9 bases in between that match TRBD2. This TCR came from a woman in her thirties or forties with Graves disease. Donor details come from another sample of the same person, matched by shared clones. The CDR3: CASNIVATRAGGGETQYF. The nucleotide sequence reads TGTGCCAGCAACATCGTCGCCACTCGAGCGGGAGGTGGGGAGACCCAGTACTTC.